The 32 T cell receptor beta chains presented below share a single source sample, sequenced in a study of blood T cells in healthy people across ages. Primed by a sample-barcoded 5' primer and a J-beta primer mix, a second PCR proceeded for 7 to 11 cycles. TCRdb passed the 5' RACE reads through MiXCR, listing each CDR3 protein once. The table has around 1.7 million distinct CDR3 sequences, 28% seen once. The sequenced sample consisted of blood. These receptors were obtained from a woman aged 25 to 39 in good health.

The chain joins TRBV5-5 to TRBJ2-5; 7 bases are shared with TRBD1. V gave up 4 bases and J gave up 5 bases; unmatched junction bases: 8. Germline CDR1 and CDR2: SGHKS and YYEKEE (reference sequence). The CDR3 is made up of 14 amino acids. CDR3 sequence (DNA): TGTGCCAGCAGCAAAGAGGGGGCCTACGAGACCCAGTACTTC. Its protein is CASSKEGAYETQYF.

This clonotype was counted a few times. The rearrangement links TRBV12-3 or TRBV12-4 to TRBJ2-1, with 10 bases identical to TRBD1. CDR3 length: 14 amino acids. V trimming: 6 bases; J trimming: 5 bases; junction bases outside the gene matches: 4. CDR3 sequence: CASSRDRGNNEQFF. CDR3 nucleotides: TGTGCCAGCAGCCGGGACAGGGGTAACAATGAGCAGTTCTTC.

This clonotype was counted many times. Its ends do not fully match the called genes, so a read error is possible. The CDR3 spells CASSLLDPGTRANVLTF. CDR3 sequence (DNA): TGTGCCAGCTCACTCCTCGATCCCGGGACCCGGGCCAATGTCCTGACTTTC. The V and J genes are TRBV18 and TRBJ2-6, with D perhaps TRBD1 or TRBD2 (5 bases each). The germline V gene has CDR1 KGHSH and CDR2 LQKENI. This CDR3 region has 17 residues. Full variable domain (outside the CDR3, taken from reference TRBV18 and TRBJ2-6): NAGVMQNPRHLVRRRGQEARLRCSPMKGHSHVYWYRQLPEEGLKFMVYLQKENIIDESGMPKERFSAEFPKEGPSILRIQQVVRGDSAAYFCASSLLDPGTRANVLTFGAGSRLTVL.

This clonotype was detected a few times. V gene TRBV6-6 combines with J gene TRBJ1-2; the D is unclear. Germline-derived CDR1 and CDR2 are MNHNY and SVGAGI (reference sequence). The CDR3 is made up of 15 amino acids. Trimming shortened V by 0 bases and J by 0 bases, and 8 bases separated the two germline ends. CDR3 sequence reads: CASSYSREANYGYTF. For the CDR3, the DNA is TGTGCCAGCAGTTACTCCCGGGAAGCTAACTATGGCTACACCTTC.

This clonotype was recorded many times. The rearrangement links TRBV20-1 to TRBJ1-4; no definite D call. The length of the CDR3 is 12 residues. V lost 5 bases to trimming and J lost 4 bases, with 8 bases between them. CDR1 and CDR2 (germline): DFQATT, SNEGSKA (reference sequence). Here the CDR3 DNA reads TGCAGTGCTTGGGAGATTAATGAAAAACTGTTTTTT. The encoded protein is CSAWEINEKLFF.

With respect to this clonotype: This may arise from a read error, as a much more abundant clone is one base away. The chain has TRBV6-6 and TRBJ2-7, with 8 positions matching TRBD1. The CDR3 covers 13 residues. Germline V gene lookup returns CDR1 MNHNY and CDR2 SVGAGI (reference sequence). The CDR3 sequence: CAGSAGQAYEQYF. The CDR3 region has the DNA TGTGCCGGCAGCGCGGGACAGGCCTACGAGCAGTACTTC.

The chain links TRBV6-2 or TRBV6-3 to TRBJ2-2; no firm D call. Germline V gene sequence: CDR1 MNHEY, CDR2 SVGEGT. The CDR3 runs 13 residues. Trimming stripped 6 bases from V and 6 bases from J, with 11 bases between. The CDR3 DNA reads TGTGCCAGCAGCCCTATCCGCGCCGGGGAGCTGTTTTTT. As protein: CASSPIRAGELFF.

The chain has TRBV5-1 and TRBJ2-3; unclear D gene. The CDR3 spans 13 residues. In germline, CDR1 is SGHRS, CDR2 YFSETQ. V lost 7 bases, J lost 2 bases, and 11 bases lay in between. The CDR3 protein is CASGALFTDTQYF. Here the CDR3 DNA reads TGCGCCAGCGGAGCCCTCTTCACAGATACGCAGTATTTT.

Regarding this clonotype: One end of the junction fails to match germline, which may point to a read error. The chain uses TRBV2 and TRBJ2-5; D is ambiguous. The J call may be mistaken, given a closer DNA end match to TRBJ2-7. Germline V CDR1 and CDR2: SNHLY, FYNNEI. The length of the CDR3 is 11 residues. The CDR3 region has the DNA TGTGCCAACAGTAGACTCTACGAGCAGTACTTC. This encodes CANSRLYEQYF.

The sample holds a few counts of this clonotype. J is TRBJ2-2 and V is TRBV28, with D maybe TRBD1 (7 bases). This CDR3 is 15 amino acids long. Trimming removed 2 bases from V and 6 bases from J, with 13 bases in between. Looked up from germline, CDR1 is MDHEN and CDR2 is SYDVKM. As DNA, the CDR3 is TGTGCCAGCAGTTTAGGAGGGGGCGAGTCCGGGGAGCTGTTTTTT. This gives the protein CASSLGGGESGELFF.

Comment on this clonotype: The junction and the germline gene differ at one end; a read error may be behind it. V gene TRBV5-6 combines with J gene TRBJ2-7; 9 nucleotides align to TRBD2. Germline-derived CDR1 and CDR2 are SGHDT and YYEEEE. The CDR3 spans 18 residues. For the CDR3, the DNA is TGTGCCGGCAGCTTGGTAGCTAGCGGGACGTTGGCAGGGCACGAGCAGTACTTC. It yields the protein CAGSLVASGTLAGHEQYF.

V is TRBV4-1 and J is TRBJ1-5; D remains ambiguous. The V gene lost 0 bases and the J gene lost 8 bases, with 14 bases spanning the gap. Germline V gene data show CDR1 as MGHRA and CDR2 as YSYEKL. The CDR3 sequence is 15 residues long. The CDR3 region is CASSQDFGELKPQHF. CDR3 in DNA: TGCGCCAGCAGCCAAGATTTCGGGGAGTTGAAGCCCCAGCATTTT.

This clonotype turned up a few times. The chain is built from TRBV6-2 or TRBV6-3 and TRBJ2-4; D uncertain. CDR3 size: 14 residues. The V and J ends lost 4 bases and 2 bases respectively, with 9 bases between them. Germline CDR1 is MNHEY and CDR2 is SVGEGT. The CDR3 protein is CASSLIGTKNIQYF. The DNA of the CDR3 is TGTGCCAGCAGTTTGATAGGGACCAAAAACATTCAGTACTTC.

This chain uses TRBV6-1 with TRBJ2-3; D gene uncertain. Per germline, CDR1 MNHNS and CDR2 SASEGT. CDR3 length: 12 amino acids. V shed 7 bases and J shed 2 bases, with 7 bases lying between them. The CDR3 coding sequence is TGTGCCAGCAAAAGAACCACAGATACGCAGTATTTT. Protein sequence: CASKRTTDTQYF.

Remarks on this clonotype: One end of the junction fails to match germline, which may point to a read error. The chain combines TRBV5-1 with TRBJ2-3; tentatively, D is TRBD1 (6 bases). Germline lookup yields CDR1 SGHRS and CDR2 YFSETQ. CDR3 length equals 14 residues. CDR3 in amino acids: CASMEDSSTDMQYF. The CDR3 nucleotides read TGCGCCAGCATGGAGGACAGCAGCACAGATATGCAGTATTTT.

CDR3 bases: TGTGCCAGCAGTTACGGCAAAAGCAATCAGCCCCAGCATTTT. Encoded protein: CASSYGKSNQPQHF. V and J are TRBV6-5 and TRBJ1-5, with D uncertain. The V gene lost 2 bases and the J gene lost 1 base, with 6 bases spanning the gap. The CDR3 totals 14 residues. CDR1 MNHEY and CDR2 SVGAGI come from the germline V gene.

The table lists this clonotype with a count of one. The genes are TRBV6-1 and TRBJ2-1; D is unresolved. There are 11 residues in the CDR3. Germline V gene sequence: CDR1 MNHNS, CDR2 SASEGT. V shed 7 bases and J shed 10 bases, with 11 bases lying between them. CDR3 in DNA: TGTGCCAGCACGCAGGTTGGCGAGCAGTTCTTC. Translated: CASTQVGEQFF.

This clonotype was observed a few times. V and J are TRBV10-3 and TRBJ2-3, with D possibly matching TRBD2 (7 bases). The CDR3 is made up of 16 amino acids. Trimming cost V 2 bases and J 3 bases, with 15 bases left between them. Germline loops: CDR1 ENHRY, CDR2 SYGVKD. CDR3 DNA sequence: TGTGCCATCAGTGAGAATCGGGGGGCCGAAACAGATACGCAGTATTTT. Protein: CAISENRGAETDTQYF.

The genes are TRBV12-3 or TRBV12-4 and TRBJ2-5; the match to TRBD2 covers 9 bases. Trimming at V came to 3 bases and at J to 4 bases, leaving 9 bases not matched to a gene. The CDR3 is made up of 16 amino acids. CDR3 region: CASSLIASGKVETQYF. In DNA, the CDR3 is TGTGCCAGCAGTTTGATCGCTAGCGGGAAGGTAGAGACCCAGTACTTC.

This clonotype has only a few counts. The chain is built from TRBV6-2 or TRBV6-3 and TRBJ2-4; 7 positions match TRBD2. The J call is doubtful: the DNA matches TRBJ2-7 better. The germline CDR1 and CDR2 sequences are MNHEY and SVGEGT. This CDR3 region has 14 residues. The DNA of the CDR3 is TGTGCCAGCAGACCCCGGCGGGGGACCTACGAGCAGTACTTC. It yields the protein CASRPRRGTYEQYF.

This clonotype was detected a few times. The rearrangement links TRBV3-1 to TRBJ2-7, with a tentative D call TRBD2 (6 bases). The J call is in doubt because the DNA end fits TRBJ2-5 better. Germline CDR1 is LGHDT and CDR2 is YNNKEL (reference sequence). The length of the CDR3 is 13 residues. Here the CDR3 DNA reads TGTGCCAGCAGCCGAGCTAGCGTCGAGACCCAGTACTTC. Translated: CASSRASVETQYF.

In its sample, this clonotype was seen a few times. This CDR3 reads CASSYRGSGNEQFF. In DNA, the CDR3 is TGTGCCAGCAGCTACCGGGGTAGCGGCAATGAGCAGTTCTTC. The gene calls are TRBV7-2 and TRBJ2-1; TRBD2 is a possible D gene (6 bases). The CDR3 is 14 residues long. The V end lost 4 bases, the J end lost 6 bases, and 13 bases lay between the germline ends. Germline V gene lookup returns CDR1 SGHTA and CDR2 FQGNSA.

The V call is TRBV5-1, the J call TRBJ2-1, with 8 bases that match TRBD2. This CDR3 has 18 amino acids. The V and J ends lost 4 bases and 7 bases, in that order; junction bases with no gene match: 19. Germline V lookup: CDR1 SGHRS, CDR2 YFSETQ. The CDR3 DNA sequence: TGCGCCAGCAGCATAGGGGGAATTGGCGGGGGGTTAGGAAATGAGCAGTTCTTC. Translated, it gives CASSIGGIGGGLGNEQFF.

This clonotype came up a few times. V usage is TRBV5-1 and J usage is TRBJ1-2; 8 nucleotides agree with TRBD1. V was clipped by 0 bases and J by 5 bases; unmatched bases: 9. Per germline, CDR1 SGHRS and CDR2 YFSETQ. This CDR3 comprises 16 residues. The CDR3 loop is CASSLGFRDRHYGYTF. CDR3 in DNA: TGCGCCAGCAGCTTGGGGTTTCGGGACAGGCATTATGGCTACACCTTC.

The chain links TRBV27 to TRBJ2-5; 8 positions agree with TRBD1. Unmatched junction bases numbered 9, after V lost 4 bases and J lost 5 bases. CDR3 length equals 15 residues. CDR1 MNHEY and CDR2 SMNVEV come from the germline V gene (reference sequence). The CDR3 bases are TGTGCCAGCAGTTACACACGGACAGGGAGGGAGACCCAGTACTTC. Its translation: CASSYTRTGRETQYF.

CDR3 nucleotide sequence: TGCGCCAGCAGCCCGGGGGTTGGGGAGATCCGACTGTTTTTT. Translated, it gives CASSPGVGEIRLFF. The V and J genes are TRBV5-1 and TRBJ1-4; possibly TRBD1 for D (5 bases). Germline lookup yields CDR1 SGHRS and CDR2 YFSETQ. Trimming removed 4 bases at V and 13 bases at J, with 20 bases between. There are 14 residues in the CDR3.

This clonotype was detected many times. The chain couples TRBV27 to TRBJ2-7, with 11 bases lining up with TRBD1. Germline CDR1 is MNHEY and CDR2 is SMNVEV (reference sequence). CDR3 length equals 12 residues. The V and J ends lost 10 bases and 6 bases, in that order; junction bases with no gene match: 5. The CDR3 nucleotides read TGTGCCACCGGACAGGGGGCTGGCGAGCAGTACTTC. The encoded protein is CATGQGAGEQYF.

The CDR3 coding sequence is TGTGCCAGCAGCCATGGACTAGTGGGCTCAGATACGCAGTATTTT. Translation gives CASSHGLVGSDTQYF. V usage is TRBV12-3 or TRBV12-4 and J usage is TRBJ2-3; the match to TRBD2 covers 7 bases. Losses at the gene ends were 6 bases for V and 4 bases for J; bases not matched to a gene: 10. The length of the CDR3 is 15 residues.

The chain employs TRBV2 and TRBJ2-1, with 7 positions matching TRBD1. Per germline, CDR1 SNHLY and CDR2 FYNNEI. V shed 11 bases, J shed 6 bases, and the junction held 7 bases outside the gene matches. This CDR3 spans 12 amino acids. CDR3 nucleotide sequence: TGTGCCGGAAGGACAGGTGGCAATGAGCAGTTCTTC. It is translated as CAGRTGGNEQFF.

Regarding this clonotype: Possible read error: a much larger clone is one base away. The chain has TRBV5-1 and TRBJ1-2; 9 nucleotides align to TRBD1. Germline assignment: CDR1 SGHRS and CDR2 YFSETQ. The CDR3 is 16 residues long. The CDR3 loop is CASSPNPGQGQGGYIF. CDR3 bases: TGCGCCAGCAGCCCGAACCCAGGACAGGGGCAGGGTGGCTACATCTTC. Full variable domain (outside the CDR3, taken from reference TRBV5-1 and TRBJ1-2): KAGVTQTPRYLIKTRGQQVTLSCSPISGHRSVSWYQQTPGQGLQFLFEYFSETQRNKGNFPGRFSGRQFSNSRSEMNVSTLELGDSALYLCASSPNPGQGQGGYIFGSGTRLTVV.

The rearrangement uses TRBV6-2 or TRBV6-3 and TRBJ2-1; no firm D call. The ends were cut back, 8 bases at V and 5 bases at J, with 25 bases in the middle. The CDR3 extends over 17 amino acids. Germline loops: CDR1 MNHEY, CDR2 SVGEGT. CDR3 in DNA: TGTGCCAGCGGGATTCTCGCGCGGAGCGTGAGAGACAATGAGCAGTTCTTC. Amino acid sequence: CASGILARSVRDNEQFF.

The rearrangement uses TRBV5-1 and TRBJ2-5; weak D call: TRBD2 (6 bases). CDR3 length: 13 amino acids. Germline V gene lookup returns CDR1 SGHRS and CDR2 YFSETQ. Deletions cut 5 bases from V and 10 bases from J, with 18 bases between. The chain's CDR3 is CASRAGTPGGQYF. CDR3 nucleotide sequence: TGCGCCAGCAGGGCCGGGACTCCAGGAGGCCAGTACTTC.